The sequence of this TCR beta chain was determined in a study of blood T cell repertoires in COVID-19 (TCRdb year 2020). About the study as a whole: Samples from collaborators originated in the United States, Italy and Spain and spanned both the acute and convalescent phases of COVID-19. The prospective study material was composed of cDNA or gDNA derived from T cells, B-cell-depleted T cells, or PBMCs. The repertoires were made available in a free public database intended to serve as a resource for research on the immune response to SARS-CoV-2. Sample metadata almost always included a de-identified subject ID, COVID-19 status, age in years and sex. The dataset comprised deeply sampled blood TCRbeta repertoires from subjects exposed to, actively infected with, or recovered from COVID-19. Samples came from the ongoing ImmuneRACE study (first 160 participants) plus 1,254 subjects from 6 global collaborators. HLA class I and class II types, where available, came from metadata supplied by the sample provider rather than from assay-based typing. Study-level results and caveats: The quantity of clinical and demographic metadata differed by source and by participant and was supplied without curation.

The collaborating institutions used their own protocols to collect whole blood in K2EDTA tubes. For TCRbeta analysis, collaborators shipped samples in one of three forms: frozen whole blood, isolated PBMCs, or DNA extracted from either of those sample types. In regard to this clone: The specificity of this receptor is unknown. No much larger clonotype is one base removed from it; base qualities were not supplied.

At the junction V is shortened by 4 bases and J by 5 bases; bases outside the gene matches: 5. Looking up the germline V gene yields CDR1 SNHLY and CDR2 FYNNEI. The CDR3, from cysteine to phenylalanine, totals 13 residues. Here the CDR3 DNA is all that survives: 39 bases in frame from base 1. The immunoSEQ Assay, a bias-controlled multiplex PCR, was used to amplify TCRbeta CDR3 regions from genomic DNA. From the authors' description of their analysis: The number of nucleated cells in each sample was estimated from the amplification of reference gene primers within the assay. To quantify the absolute abundance of each unique TCRbeta CDR3 rearrangement, sequence reads were collapsed and filtered. For each sample, productive Simpson clonality was calculated as the square root of Simpson's diversity index over productive rearrangements. TCRdb obtained this table from immuneACCESS and retained in-frame rearrangements with V and J assigned. These tables miss some clones; where compared with another copy, unresolved V genes account for less than half of the shortfall, and the remainder is unexplained. The DNA gave D and trimming, while V, J and clone size come from that table. This sample comprises 150,000 or so clones, around 86% of them detected only once. Together, the top ten hold about 6.5% of the sample.

The rearranged segments are TRBV2 and TRBJ2-7; a stretch of 7 junction bases matches TRBD1. The origin of this receptor is a man older than 75 with acute or convalescent COVID-19. Input material: peripheral blood. The bases are TGTGCCAGCAGTGGACAGGGCATGAACGAGCAGTACTTC. This yields the protein CASSGQGMNEQYF.